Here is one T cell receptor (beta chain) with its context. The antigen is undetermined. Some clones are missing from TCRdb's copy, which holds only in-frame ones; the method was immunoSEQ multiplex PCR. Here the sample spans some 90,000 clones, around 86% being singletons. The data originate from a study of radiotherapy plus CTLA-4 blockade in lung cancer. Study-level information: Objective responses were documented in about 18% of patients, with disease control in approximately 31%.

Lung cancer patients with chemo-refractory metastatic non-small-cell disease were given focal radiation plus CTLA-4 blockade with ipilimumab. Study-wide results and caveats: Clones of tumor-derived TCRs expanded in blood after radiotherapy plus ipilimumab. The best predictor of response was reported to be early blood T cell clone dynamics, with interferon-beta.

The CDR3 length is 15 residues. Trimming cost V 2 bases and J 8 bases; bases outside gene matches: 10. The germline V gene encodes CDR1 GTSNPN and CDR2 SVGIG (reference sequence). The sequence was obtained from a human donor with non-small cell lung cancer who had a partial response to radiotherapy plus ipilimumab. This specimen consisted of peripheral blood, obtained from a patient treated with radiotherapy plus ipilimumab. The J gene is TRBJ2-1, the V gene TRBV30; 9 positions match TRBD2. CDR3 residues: CAWSFSGSSVHEQFF. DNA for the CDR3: TGTGCCTGGAGTTTTAGCGGGAGTTCGGTCCATGAGCAGTTCTTC.